These 21 T cell receptor beta chains were all obtained from the same sample, sequenced in a study of blood T cell repertoires in COVID-19. TCRdb's table, derived via immunoSEQ multiplex PCR, lists solely in-frame clones and lacks some. The sample consists of approximately 150,000 clones, about four fifths of them appearing once. Sequences were obtained from peripheral blood. These receptors were taken from a man between 70 and 80 years old with acute or convalescent COVID-19.

V and J are TRBV12-5 and TRBJ2-4; TRBD2 might be the D (6 bases). From germline, CDR1 is LGHNT and CDR2 FRNRAP. The CDR3 extends over 15 amino acids. V lost 5 bases to trimming and J lost 5 bases, with 16 bases between them. The CDR3 loop is CASGPLGGMENIQYF. Written as DNA, the CDR3 is TGTGCTAGTGGTCCCCTCGGAGGGATGGAAAACATTCAGTACTTC.

The chain is built from TRBV6-6 and TRBJ2-7, with 10 bases fitting TRBD1. The V and J ends lost 6 bases and 3 bases, in that order; junction bases with no gene match: 8. The CDR3 runs to 15 residues. Germline lookup yields CDR1 MNHNY and CDR2 SVGAGI (reference sequence). CDR3 sequence reads: CASRPGTGAFYEQYF. The DNA for the CDR3 is TGTGCCAGCAGACCCGGGACAGGGGCGTTCTACGAGCAGTACTTC.

This clone was seen repeatedly, ten times or more. The rearrangement joins TRBV11-2 to TRBJ2-1; the D gene is possibly TRBD2 (6 bases). The CDR3 runs 16 residues. Germline CDR1 reads SGHAT; CDR2 reads FQNNGV. V was cut by 4 bases and J by 3 bases, with 16 bases left in between. The CDR3: CASSSGLSGGYNEQFF. The DNA for the CDR3 is TGTGCCAGCAGCTCTGGGTTATCCGGGGGCTACAATGAGCAGTTCTTC. The full variable domain, its missing parts supplied by reference TRBV11-2 and TRBJ2-1, is EAGVAQSPRYKIIEKRQSVAFWCNPISGHATLYWYQQILGQGPKLLIQFQNNGVVDDSQLPKDRFSAERLKGVDSTLKIQPAKLEDSAVYLCASSSGLSGGYNEQFFGPGTRLTVL.

This clone was counted at least ten times. The genes are TRBV29-1 and TRBJ2-3; 7 nucleotides agree with TRBD2. Trimming at V came to 0 bases and at J to 1 base, leaving 4 bases not matched to a gene. Germline-derived CDR1 and CDR2 are SQVTM and ANQGSEA. The CDR3 loop spans 15 amino acids. CDR3 protein: CSVEDVRGGTDTQYF. In DNA, the CDR3 is TGCAGCGTTGAAGATGTCCGGGGGGGCACAGATACGCAGTATTTT.

This clone came up once. The chain recombines TRBV11-2 with TRBJ2-6; possible D gene TRBD2, 6 bases. Germline V gene data show CDR1 as SGHAT and CDR2 as FQNNGV. With 4 bases removed from V and 1 base from J, the gap between germline ends came to 8 bases. The CDR3 has 15 amino acids. In DNA form, the CDR3 reads TGTGCCAGCAGCTCCCGGGGGTCTGGGGCCAACGTCCTGACTTTC. Translating it yields CASSSRGSGANVLTF.

V gene TRBV7-3 combines with J gene TRBJ1-1; D uncertain. Deletions cut 5 bases from V and 0 bases from J, with 16 bases between. This CDR3 region has 16 residues. Germline loops: CDR1 SGHTA, CDR2 FQGTGA. For the CDR3, the DNA is TGTGCCAGCAGCCCCTCCCCCCGTTTAATGAACACTGAAGCTTTCTTT. This encodes CASSPSPRLMNTEAFF.

The rearrangement links TRBV11-2 to TRBJ2-7; 8 positions agree with TRBD1. Germline CDR1 SGHAT, CDR2 FQNNGV. The CDR3 has 15 amino acids. Trimming at V came to 0 bases and at J to 4 bases, leaving 5 bases not matched to a gene. CDR3 nucleotide sequence: TGTGCCAGCAGCTTAGACACAGGGGGAAGGTACGAGCAGTACTTC. Its protein product is CASSLDTGGRYEQYF. Full variable domain (rest looked up from reference TRBV11-2 and TRBJ2-7): EAGVAQSPRYKIIEKRQSVAFWCNPISGHATLYWYQQILGQGPKLLIQFQNNGVVDDSQLPKDRFSAERLKGVDSTLKIQPAKLEDSAVYLCASSLDTGGRYEQYFGPGTRLTVT.

The rearrangement links TRBV9 to TRBJ2-1, with unresolved D. Trimming stripped 1 base from V and 13 bases from J, with 15 bases between. Germline V gene lookup returns CDR1 SGDLS and CDR2 YYNGEE. CDR3 length: 13 residues. CDR3 DNA sequence: TGTGCCAGCAGCGTAAGTGAGGTGGCTACACAGTTCTTC. It encodes CASSVSEVATQFF. Looking up the rest from reference TRBV9 and TRBJ2-1 gives the full variable domain: DSGVTQTPKHLITATGQRVTLRCSPRSGDLSVYWYQQSLDQGLQFLIQYYNGEERAKGNILERFSAQQFPDLHSELNLSSLELGDSALYFCASSVSEVATQFFGPGTRLTVL.

This clone has only a few counts. The chain couples TRBV5-1 to TRBJ2-7, with D perhaps matching TRBD2 (6 bases). CDR1 and CDR2 from the germline V gene are SGHRS and YFSETQ. Deletions cut 8 bases from V and 4 bases from J, with 25 bases between. This CDR3 contains 16 residues. In DNA, the CDR3 is TGCGCCAGTCGACCATATCGACTAGGCGCGACGTACGAGCAGTACTTC. Residues: CASRPYRLGATYEQYF.

Only a few counts were recorded for this clone. J is TRBJ2-3 and V is TRBV7-2; no definite D call. V lost 5 bases and J lost 1, with 13 bases in between. Germline CDR1 SGHTA, CDR2 FQGNSA. The CDR3 consists of 15 residues. This chain's CDR3 is CASSAPLGRTDTQYF. As DNA, the CDR3 is TGTGCCAGCAGCGCCCCCCTGGGCCGCACAGATACGCAGTATTTT.

This clone came up a few times. The CDR3 loop reads CASSLGGLGQPQHF. CDR3 sequence (DNA): TGTGCCAGCAGCTTAGGCGGGCTCGGTCAGCCCCAGCATTTT. This rearrangement joins TRBV7-2 to TRBJ1-5; no reliable D call. Trimming shortened V by 1 base and J by 6 bases, and 10 bases separated the two germline ends. This CDR3 region has 14 residues. Germline assignment: CDR1 SGHTA and CDR2 FQGNSA.

The chain links TRBV5-1 to TRBJ2-4, with D hard to call. The CDR3 runs 13 residues. V was trimmed by 4 bases and J by 6 bases, leaving 11 bases between them. The germline V gene has CDR1 SGHRS and CDR2 YFSETQ. CDR3 DNA: TGCGCCAGCAGCCCCGGAACTACAAACATTCAGTACTTC. As protein: CASSPGTTNIQYF.

The chain employs TRBV3-1 (or the pseudogene TRBV3-2) and TRBJ2-2; D ambiguous. Trimming cost V 4 bases and J 7 bases, with 13 bases left between them. This CDR3 has 14 amino acids. Germline CDR1 reads LGHDT; CDR2 reads YNNKEL (reference sequence). The CDR3 region is CASSPQVISGELFF. The DNA for the CDR3 is TGTGCCAGCAGCCCCCAGGTGATCAGCGGGGAGCTGTTTTTT.

The V gene is TRBV7-8, the J gene TRBJ2-1; 8 nucleotides line up with TRBD1. This CDR3 contains 14 residues. Per the germline V gene, CDR1 is SGHVS and CDR2 is FQNEAQ. V lost 5 bases, J lost 9 bases, and 9 bases stayed unmatched. The CDR3 DNA follows: TGTGCCAGCAGCATGTCCGACAGGGGAATTGAGCAGTTCTTC. Amino acid sequence: CASSMSDRGIEQFF.

J is TRBJ2-5 and V is TRBV27; 7 nucleotides align to TRBD2. This CDR3 is built from 16 residues. Germline-derived CDR1 and CDR2 are MNHEY and SMNVEV (reference sequence). Losses at the gene ends were 6 bases for V and 4 bases for J; bases not matched to a gene: 14. The CDR3, as DNA: TGTGCCAGCAGCACTATCTCCACGCGGGAGAGAGAGACCCAGTACTTC. Translated, it gives CASSTISTRERETQYF.

This clone appeared once. The chain combines TRBV6-6 with TRBJ2-1; the D gene is possibly TRBD2 (6 bases). Trimming took 5 bases from V and 5 from J, leaving 16 bases between them. The CDR3 has 15 residues. The germline V gene has CDR1 MNHNY and CDR2 SVGAGI (reference sequence). CDR3: CASSPRDSGNNEQFF. In DNA, the CDR3 is TGTGCCAGCAGTCCCCGGGACTCCGGGAACAATGAGCAGTTCTTC.

The table lists this clone with a count of one. The genes are TRBV3-1 (or the pseudogene TRBV3-2) and TRBJ2-7; TRBD2 is a possible D gene (6 bases). Germline-derived CDR1 and CDR2 are LGHDT and YNNKEL (reference sequence). V was cut by 0 bases and J by 5 bases, with 14 bases left in between. This CDR3 is built from 15 residues. This chain's CDR3 is CASSQESGRLHEQYF. In nucleotides, the CDR3 is TGTGCCAGCAGCCAAGAGTCAGGGAGGTTGCACGAGCAGTACTTC.

The V gene is TRBV5-1, the J gene TRBJ2-5; TRBD2 aligns across 12 bases. This CDR3 contains 17 residues. From germline, CDR1 is SGHRS and CDR2 YFSETQ. Trimming cost V 3 bases and J 7 bases; bases outside gene matches: 13. Here the CDR3 reads CASSYTSGGTVLGTQYF. DNA of the CDR3: TGCGCCAGCAGCTATACTAGCGGGGGGACTGTGCTCGGGACCCAGTACTTC. Drawing the rest from reference TRBV5-1 and TRBJ2-5, the complete variable domain is KAGVTQTPRYLIKTRGQQVTLSCSPISGHRSVSWYQQTPGQGLQFLFEYFSETQRNKGNFPGRFSGRQFSNSRSEMNVSTLELGDSALYLCASSYTSGGTVLGTQYFGPGTRLLVL.

The V call is TRBV28, the J call TRBJ1-5, with 8 positions matching TRBD1. V lost 1 base, J lost 7 bases, and 9 bases stayed unmatched. CDR3 size: 16 residues. Germline loops: CDR1 MDHEN, CDR2 SYDVKM. In nucleotides, the CDR3 is TGTGCCAGCAGTTTATCTGGGTACGGGACAGGACAGCCCCAGCATTTT. Amino acid sequence: CASSLSGYGTGQPQHF.

The chain has TRBV27 and TRBJ2-7, with a possible D match to TRBD1 (5 bases). Germline V CDR1 and CDR2: MNHEY, SMNVEV (reference sequence). The CDR3 extends over 16 amino acids. Trimming removed 3 bases from V and 5 bases from J, with 20 bases in between. Here the CDR3 reads CASSFIGAGKGDEQYF. CDR3 coding DNA: TGTGCCAGCAGTTTTATAGGGGCAGGGAAAGGGGACGAGCAGTACTTC.

V and J are TRBV6-6 and TRBJ1-4; 9 bases align to TRBD1. This CDR3 has 13 residues. V gave up 7 bases and J gave up 9 bases; unmatched junction bases: 6. CDR1 is MNHNY, CDR2 SVGAGI, per germline (reference sequence). The CDR3: CASTLQGAQKLFF. In DNA form, the CDR3 reads TGTGCCAGCACCCTACAGGGGGCGCAAAAACTGTTTTTT.